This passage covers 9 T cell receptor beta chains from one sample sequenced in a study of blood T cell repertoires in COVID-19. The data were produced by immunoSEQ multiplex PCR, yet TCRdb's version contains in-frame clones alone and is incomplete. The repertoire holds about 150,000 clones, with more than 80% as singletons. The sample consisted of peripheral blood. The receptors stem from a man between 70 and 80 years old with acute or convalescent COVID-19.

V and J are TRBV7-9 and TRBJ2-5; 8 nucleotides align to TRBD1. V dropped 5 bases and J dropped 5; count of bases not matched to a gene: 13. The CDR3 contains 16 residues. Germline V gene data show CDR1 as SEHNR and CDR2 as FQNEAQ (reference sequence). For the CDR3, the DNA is TGTGCCAGCAGCCCAGGAGGACAGGGTTGGGGTGAGACCCAGTACTTC. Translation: CASSPGGQGWGETQYF.

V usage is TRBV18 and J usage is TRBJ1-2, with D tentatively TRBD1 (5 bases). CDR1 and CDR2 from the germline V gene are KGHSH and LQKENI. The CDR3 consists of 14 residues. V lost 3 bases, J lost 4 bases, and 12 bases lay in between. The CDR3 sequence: CASSPSGAPYGYTF. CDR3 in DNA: TGTGCCAGCTCACCGAGCGGGGCGCCCTATGGCTACACCTTC. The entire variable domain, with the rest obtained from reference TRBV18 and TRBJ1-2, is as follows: NAGVMQNPRHLVRRRGQEARLRCSPMKGHSHVYWYRQLPEEGLKFMVYLQKENIIDESGMPKERFSAEFPKEGPSILRIQQVVRGDSAAYFCASSPSGAPYGYTFGSGTRLTVV.

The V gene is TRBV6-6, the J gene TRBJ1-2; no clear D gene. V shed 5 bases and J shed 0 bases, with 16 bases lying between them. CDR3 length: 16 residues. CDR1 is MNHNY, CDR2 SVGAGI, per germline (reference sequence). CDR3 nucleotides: TGTGCCAGCAGTACGGCGAGAGGTCCGGCTAACTATGGCTACACCTTC. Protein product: CASSTARGPANYGYTF.

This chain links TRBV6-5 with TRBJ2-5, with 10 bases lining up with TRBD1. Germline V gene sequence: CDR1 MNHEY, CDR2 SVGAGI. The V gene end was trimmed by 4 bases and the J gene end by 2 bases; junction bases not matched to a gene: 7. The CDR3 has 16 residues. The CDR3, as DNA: TGTGCCAGCAGTTTGGGGACAGGGGAGGGACAAGAGACCCAGTACTTC. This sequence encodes CASSLGTGEGQETQYF.

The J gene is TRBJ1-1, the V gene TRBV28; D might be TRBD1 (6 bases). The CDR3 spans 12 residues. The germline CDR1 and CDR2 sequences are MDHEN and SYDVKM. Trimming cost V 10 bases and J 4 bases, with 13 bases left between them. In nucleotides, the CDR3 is TGTGCCACTTTACGGGGGGCCACTGAAGCTTTCTTT. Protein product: CATLRGATEAFF. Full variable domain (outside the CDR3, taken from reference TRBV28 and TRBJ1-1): DVKVTQSSRYLVKRTGEKVFLECVQDMDHENMFWYRQDPGLGLRLIYFSYDVKMKEKGDIPEGYSVSREKKERFSLILESASTNQTSMYLCATLRGATEAFFGQGTRLTVV.

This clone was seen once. Here the CDR3 DNA reads TGTGCCAGCAACCCAGGACAGTCCTACGAGCAGTACTTC. Amino acids: CASNPGQSYEQYF. V gene TRBV28 combines with J gene TRBJ2-7; tentatively, D is TRBD1 (6 bases). The germline CDR1 and CDR2 sequences are MDHEN and SYDVKM. Trimming pared 7 bases from V and 1 base from J, leaving 11 bases between. The CDR3 spans 13 residues.

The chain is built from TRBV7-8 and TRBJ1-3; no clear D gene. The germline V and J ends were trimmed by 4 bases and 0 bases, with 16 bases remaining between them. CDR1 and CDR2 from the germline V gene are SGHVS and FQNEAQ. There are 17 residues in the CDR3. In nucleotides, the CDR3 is TGTGCCAGCAGCTCGGACTCCGGGCCCCTCTCTGGAAACACCATATATTTT. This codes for CASSSDSGPLSGNTIYF.

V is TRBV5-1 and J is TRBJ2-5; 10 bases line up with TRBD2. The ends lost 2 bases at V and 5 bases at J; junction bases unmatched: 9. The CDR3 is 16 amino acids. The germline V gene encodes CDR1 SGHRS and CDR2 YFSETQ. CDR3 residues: CASSLGTSANGETQYF. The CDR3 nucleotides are TGCGCCAGCAGCTTAGGGACTAGCGCAAATGGGGAGACCCAGTACTTC.

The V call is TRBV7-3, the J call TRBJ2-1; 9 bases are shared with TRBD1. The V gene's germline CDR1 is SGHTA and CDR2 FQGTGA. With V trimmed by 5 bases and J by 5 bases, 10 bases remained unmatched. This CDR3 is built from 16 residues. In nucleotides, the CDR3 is TGTGCCAGCAGCGCAGGTCGGGGACAGGGAAACAATGAGCAGTTCTTC. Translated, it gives CASSAGRGQGNNEQFF. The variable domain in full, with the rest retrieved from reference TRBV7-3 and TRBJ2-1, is GAGVSQTPSNKVTEKGKYVELRCDPISGHTALYWYRQSLGQGPEFLIYFQGTGAADDSGLPNDRFFAVRPEGSVSTLKIQRTERGDSAVYLCASSAGRGQGNNEQFFGPGTRLTVL.